The T cell receptor (beta chain) described here comes from a study of control samples from healthy donors and cancer patients. Clones were sequenced by immunoSEQ multiplex PCR, and TCRdb holds only the in-frame ones, with some missing. The sample has approximately 70,000 clones, around 92% seen once. V lost 2 bases to trimming and J lost 8 bases; unmatched junction nucleotides: 10. Germline CDR1 is SGDLS and CDR2 is YYNGEE. This CDR3 comprises 15 residues. This clonotype originated in a man aged 55 to 70 with lung cancer. The chain joins TRBV9 to TRBJ1-2; 9 bases fit TRBD1. Sequencing input: PBMCs. In nucleotides, the CDR3 is TGTGCCAGCAGCGTCCAGGACAGGGGATCTCGAGGCTACACCTTC. Its translation: CASSVQDRGSRGYTF.